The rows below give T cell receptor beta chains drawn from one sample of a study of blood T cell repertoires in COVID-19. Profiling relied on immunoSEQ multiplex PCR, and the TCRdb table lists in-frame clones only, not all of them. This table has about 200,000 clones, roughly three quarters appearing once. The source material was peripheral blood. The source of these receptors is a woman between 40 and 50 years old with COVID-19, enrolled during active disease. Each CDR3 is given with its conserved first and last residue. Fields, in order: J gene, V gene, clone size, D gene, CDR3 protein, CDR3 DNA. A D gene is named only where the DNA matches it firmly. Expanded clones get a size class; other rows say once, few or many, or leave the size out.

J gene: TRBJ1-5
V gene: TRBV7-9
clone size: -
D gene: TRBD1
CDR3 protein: CASSLGDRRDQPQHF
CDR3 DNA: TGTGCCAGCAGCTTAGGGGACAGGAGGGATCAGCCCCAGCATTTT

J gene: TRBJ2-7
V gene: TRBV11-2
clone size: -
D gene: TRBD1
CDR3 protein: CASSWDRRTDEQYF
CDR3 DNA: TGTGCCAGCAGCTGGGACAGGCGGACTGACGAGCAGTACTTC

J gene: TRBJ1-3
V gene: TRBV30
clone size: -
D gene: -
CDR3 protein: CAWRSGNTIYF
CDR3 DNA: TGTGCCTGGAGGAGTGGAAACACCATATATTTT

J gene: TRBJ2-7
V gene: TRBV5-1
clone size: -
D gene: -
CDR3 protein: CASSLRVNSEQYF
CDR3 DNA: TGCGCCAGCAGCTTACGGGTGAACTCCGAGCAGTACTTC

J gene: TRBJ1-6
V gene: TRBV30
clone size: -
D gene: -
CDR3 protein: CAWRLEASPLHF
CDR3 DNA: TGTGCCTGGAGGCTTGAGGCTTCACCCCTCCACTTT

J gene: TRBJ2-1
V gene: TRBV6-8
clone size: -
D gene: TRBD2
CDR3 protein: CASTASGSVNEQFF
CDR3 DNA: TGTGCCAGCACGGCTAGCGGGAGTGTAAATGAGCAGTTCTTC

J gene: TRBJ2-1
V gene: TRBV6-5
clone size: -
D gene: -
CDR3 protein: CASIRASYNEQFF
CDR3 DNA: TGTGCCAGCATCAGGGCGTCTTACAATGAGCAGTTCTTC

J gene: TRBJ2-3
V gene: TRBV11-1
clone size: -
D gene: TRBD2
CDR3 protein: CASSFERGDTDTQYF
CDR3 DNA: TGTGCCAGCAGCTTCGAGCGGGGAGACACAGATACGCAGTATTTT

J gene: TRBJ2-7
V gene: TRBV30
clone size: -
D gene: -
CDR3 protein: CAWSTLYEQYF
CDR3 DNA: TGTGCCTGGAGTACACTATACGAGCAGTACTTC

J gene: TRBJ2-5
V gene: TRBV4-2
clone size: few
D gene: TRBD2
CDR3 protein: CASSQDRPGGAGGQETQYF
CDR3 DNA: TGTGCCAGCAGCCAAGACCGCCCCGGGGGAGCGGGGGGGCAAGAGACCCAGTACTTC

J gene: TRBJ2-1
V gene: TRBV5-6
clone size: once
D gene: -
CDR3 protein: CASRQGLSSYNEQFF
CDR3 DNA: TGTGCCAGCCGCCAGGGGTTGAGCTCCTACAATGAGCAGTTCTTC

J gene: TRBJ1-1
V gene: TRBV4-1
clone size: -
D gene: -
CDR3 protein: CASSQEPIVRNTEAFF
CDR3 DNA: TGCGCCAGCAGCCAAGAACCGATTGTGCGGAACACTGAAGCTTTCTTT

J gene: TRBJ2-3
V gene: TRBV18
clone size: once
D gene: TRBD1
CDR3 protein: CASSQGTGSNPNTQYF
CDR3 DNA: TGTGCCAGCTCACAAGGGACAGGGAGTAATCCGAATACGCAGTATTTT

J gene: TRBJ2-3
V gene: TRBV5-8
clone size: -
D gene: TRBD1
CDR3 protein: CASGRQGTDTQYF
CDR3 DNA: TGTGCCAGCGGAAGACAGGGAACAGATACGCAGTATTTT

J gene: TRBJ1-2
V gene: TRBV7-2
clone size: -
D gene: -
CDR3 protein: CASSLVRGYTF
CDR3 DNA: TGTGCCAGCAGCTTAGTCAGGGGCTACACCTTC

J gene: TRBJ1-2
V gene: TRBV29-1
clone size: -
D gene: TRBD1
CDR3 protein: CSVEEVGQGGYTF
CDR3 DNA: TGCAGCGTTGAGGAGGTTGGACAGGGTGGCTACACCTTC

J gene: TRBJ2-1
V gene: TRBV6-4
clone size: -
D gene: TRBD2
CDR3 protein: CASSDQGTSYTEQFF
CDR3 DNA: TGTGCCAGCAGTGACCAGGGGACTAGCTATACTGAGCAGTTCTTC

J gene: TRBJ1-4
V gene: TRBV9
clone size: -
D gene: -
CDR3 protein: CASSAGEATNEKLFF
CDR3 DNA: TGTGCCAGCAGCGCTGGTGAGGCAACTAATGAAAAACTGTTTTTT

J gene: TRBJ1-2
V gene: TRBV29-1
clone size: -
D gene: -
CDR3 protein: CSVDDLNYGYTF
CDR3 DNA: TGCAGCGTTGACGACTTGAACTATGGCTACACCTTC

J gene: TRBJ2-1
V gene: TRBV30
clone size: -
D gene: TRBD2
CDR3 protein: CACPRQRGENEQFF
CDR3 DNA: TGTGCCTGTCCGCGACAGCGGGGGGAAAATGAGCAGTTCTTC

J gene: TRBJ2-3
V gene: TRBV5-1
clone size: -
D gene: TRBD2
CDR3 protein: CASSPPGGSSGKTDTQYF
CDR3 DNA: TGCGCCAGCAGCCCCCCGGGGGGCTCTAGCGGGAAGACAGATACGCAGTATTTT

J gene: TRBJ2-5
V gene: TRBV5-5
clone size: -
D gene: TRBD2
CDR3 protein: CASSVGLAGAETQYF
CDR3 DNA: TGTGCCAGCAGCGTGGGACTAGCGGGGGCGGAGACCCAGTACTTC

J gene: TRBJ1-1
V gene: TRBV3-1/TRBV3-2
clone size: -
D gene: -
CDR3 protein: CASSTRQRLNTEAFF
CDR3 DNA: TGTGCCAGCAGCACCCGACAGCGATTGAACACTGAAGCTTTCTTT

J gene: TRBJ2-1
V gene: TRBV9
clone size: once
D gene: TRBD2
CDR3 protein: CASSATSGSFNEQFF
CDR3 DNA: TGTGCCAGCAGCGCCACTAGCGGGAGCTTCAATGAGCAGTTCTTC

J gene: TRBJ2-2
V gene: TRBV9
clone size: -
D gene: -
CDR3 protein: CASSAPGDGELFF
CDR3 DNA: TGTGCCAGCAGCGCCCCGGGGGACGGGGAGCTGTTTTTT

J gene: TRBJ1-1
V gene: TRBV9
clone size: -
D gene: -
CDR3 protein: CASSTGQNTEAFF
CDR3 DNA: TGTGCCAGCAGCACGGGACAGAACACTGAAGCTTTCTTT

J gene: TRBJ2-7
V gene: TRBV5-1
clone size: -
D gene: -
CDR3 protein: CASSLEGGPTYEQYF
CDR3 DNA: TGCGCCAGCAGCCTGGAAGGGGGACCTACCTACGAGCAGTACTTC

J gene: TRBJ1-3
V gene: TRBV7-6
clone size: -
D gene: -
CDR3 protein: CASSLDAGFDPGNTIYF
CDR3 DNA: TGTGCCAGCAGCTTAGATGCAGGGTTTGATCCTGGAAACACCATATATTTT

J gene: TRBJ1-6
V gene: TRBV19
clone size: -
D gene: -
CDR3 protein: CASSRRGWDSPLHF
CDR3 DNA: TGTGCCAGTAGCAGAAGGGGGTGGGATTCCCCCCTCCACTTT

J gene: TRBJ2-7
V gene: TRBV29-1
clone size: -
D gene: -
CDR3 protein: CSVSPTGRTYEQYF
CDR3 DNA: TGCAGCGTCTCCCCCACGGGTCGAACCTACGAGCAGTACTTC

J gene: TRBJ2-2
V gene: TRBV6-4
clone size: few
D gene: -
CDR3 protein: CASSINFGGELFF
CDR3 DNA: TGTGCCAGCAGTATAAACTTCGGCGGGGAGCTGTTTTTT

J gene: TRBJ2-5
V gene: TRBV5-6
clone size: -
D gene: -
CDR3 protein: CASSLIAKETQYF
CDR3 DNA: TGTGCCAGCAGCTTGATTGCTAAAGAGACCCAGTACTTC

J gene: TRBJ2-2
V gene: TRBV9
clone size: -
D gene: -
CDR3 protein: CASSGDTNTGELFF
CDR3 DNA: TGTGCCAGCAGCGGGGACACTAACACCGGGGAGCTGTTTTTT

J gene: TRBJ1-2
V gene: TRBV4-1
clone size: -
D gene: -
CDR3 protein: CASSQEMVGGVRSYGYTF
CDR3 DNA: TGCGCCAGCAGCCAAGAAATGGTTGGGGGCGTGAGGTCCTATGGCTACACCTTC

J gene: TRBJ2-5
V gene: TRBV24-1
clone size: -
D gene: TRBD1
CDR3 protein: CATSGDRGETQYF
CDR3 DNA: TGTGCCACCAGTGGTGACAGGGGAGAGACCCAGTACTTC

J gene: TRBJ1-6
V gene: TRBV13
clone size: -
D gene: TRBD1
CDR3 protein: CASSKTGTGRSPLHF
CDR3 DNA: TGTGCCAGCAGCAAGACCGGGACAGGGAGATCACCCCTCCACTTT

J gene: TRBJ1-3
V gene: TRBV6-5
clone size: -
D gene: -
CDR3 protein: CASQQAGNTIYF
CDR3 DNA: TGTGCCAGTCAGCAGGCTGGAAACACCATATATTTT